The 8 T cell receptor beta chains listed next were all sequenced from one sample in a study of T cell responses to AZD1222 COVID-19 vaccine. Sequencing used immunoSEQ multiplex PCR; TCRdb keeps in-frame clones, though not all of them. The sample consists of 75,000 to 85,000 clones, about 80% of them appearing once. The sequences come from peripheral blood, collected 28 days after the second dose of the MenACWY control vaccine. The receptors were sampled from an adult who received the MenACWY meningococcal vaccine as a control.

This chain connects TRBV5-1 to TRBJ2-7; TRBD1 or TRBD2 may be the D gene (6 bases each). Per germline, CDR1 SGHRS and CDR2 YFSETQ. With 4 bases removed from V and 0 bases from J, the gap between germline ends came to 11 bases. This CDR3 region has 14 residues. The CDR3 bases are TGCGCCAGCAGCCCGGAGGGGGTCTCCTACGAGCAGTACTTC. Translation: CASSPEGVSYEQYF.

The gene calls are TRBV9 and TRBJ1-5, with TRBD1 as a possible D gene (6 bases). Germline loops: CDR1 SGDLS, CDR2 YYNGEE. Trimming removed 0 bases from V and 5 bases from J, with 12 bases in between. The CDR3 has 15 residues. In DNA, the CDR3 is TGTGCCAGCAGCGTAGGGGCAGGGGAGGATCAGCCCCAGCATTTT. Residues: CASSVGAGEDQPQHF.

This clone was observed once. CDR3 DNA: TGTGCCAGCCTGGGCGGAGATACGCAGTATTTT. The encoded protein is CASLGGDTQYF. The chain links TRBV2 to TRBJ2-3; no clear D. Deletions cut 8 bases from V and 5 bases from J, with 8 bases between. This CDR3 is 11 amino acids long. The V gene's germline CDR1 is SNHLY and CDR2 FYNNEI.

CDR3 sequence (DNA): TGTGCCAGCAGCTTGACGGGTGGGTATGAAGCTTTCTTT. Residues: CASSLTGGYEAFF. The chain uses TRBV5-4 and TRBJ1-1; D gene uncertain. Germline values: CDR1 SGHNT, CDR2 YYREEE (reference sequence). Trimming removed 1 base from V and 7 bases from J, with 11 bases in between. The CDR3 loop spans 13 amino acids.

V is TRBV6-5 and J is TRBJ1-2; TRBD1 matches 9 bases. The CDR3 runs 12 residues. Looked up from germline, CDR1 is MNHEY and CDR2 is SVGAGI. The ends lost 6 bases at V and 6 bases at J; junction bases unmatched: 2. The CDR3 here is CASRGQGHGYTF. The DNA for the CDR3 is TGTGCCAGCAGGGGACAGGGACATGGCTACACCTTC.

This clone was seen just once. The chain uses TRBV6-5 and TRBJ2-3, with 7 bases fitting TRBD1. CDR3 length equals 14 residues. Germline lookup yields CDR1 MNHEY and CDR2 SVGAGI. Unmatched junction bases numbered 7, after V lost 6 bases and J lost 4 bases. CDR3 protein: CASRRGGDSDTQYF. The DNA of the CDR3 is TGTGCCAGCAGGAGAGGGGGCGACTCAGATACGCAGTATTTT.

In DNA, the CDR3 is TGTGCCAGCAGTACGGGACAGGGGGCGCGCGGCTACACCTTC. Translating it yields CASSTGQGARGYTF. The V call is TRBV6-2 or TRBV6-3, the J call TRBJ1-2, with 12 bases that match TRBD1. V was pared by 5 bases and J by 8 bases, with 6 bases of the junction left unmatched. The CDR3 loop spans 14 amino acids. Germline V gene lookup returns CDR1 MNHEY and CDR2 SVGEGT.

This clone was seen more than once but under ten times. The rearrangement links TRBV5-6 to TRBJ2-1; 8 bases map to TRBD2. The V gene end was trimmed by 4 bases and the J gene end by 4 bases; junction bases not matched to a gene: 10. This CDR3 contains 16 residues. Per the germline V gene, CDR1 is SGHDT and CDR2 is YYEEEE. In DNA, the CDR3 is TGTGCCAGCAGCCGTTTCCTACAGCGGGAGTACAATGAGCAGTTCTTC. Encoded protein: CASSRFLQREYNEQFF.